Presented here are 27 T cell receptor beta chains from one specimen sequenced in a study of liver allograft versus peripheral blood T cells. The wider study: Within transplanted livers, the T cell receptor repertoires were examined and compared against the repertoires present in the peripheral blood of liver transplant recipients.

Each CDR3 protein gets one entry after TCRdb re-called the reads with MiXCR. The table has approximately 2,300 distinct CDR3 sequences, roughly a sixth seen once; the top ten hold about 50%. Source of these receptors: a human patient who had a liver transplant. The graft donor may have given rise to some T cells.

This clonotype was seen a single time. This chain links TRBV3-1 with TRBJ2-1; tentatively, D is TRBD2 (5 bases). The CDR3 runs 17 residues. Per germline, CDR1 LGHDT and CDR2 YNNKEL (reference sequence). V lost 1 base, J lost 3 bases, and 16 bases lay in between. The CDR3 sequence is CASSQVTAANHYNEQFF. In DNA, the CDR3 is TGTGCCAGCAGCCAAGTAACAGCGGCCAACCACTACAATGAGCAGTTCTTC.

This clonotype counts as medium-sized. This chain links TRBV6-5 with TRBJ2-7, with a weak D call TRBD1 (5 bases). The CDR3 length is 13 residues. Trimming shortened V by 4 bases and J by 6 bases, and 13 bases separated the two germline ends. Germline CDR1 is MNHEY and CDR2 is SVGAGI. CDR3 nucleotide sequence: TGTGCCAGCAGTTCAGGGCCCTGGGGCGAGCAGTACTTC. This codes for CASSSGPWGEQYF.

By sample share, this clonotype is medium-sized. This rearrangement joins TRBV27 to TRBJ2-1; 10 nucleotides match TRBD1. This CDR3 has 16 amino acids. V trimming: 0 bases; J trimming: 4 bases; junction bases outside the gene matches: 3. Germline assignment: CDR1 MNHEY and CDR2 SMNVEV (reference sequence). Written as DNA, the CDR3 is TGTGCCAGCAGTTTATCGGGACAGGGGCCTTACAATGAGCAGTTCTTC. It encodes CASSLSGQGPYNEQFF.

This clonotype was seen only a few times. The chain is built from TRBV6-5 and TRBJ2-5, with D possibly matching TRBD1 (6 bases). The CDR3 totals 14 residues. Germline values: CDR1 MNHEY, CDR2 SVGAGI. The V gene lost 3 bases and the J gene lost 0 bases, with 8 bases spanning the gap. The CDR3: CASSYRGYQETQYF. The DNA of the CDR3 is TGTGCCAGCAGTTATAGGGGGTACCAAGAGACCCAGTACTTC.

The V and J genes are TRBV7-9 and TRBJ1-4; 10 bases align to TRBD1. The CDR3 length is 17 residues. Germline lookup yields CDR1 SEHNR and CDR2 FQNEAQ (reference sequence). Trimming took 1 base from V and 8 from J; bases not matched to a gene: 10. The CDR3 here is CASSLGPGTGEDEKLFF. CDR3 DNA sequence: TGTGCCAGCAGCTTAGGTCCCGGGACAGGGGAGGACGAAAAACTGTTTTTT.

This clonotype was observed a handful of times. This chain joins TRBV7-9 and TRBJ2-1; D could derive from TRBD1 or TRBD2 (6 bases each). The CDR3 is 16 amino acids. CDR1 is SEHNR and CDR2 is FQNEAQ in the germline V gene (reference sequence). Trimming left V 6 bases short and J 7 bases short, with 22 bases between. The CDR3 DNA is TGTGCCAGCAGTCAAAAAGTGGGGGGCGTTTATAATGAGCAGTTCTTC. It encodes CASSQKVGGVYNEQFF.

By sample share, this clonotype is medium-sized. The chain joins TRBV29-1 to TRBJ2-1, with TRBD1 matching 7 bases. CDR3 size: 12 residues. J gave up 3 bases and V 6 bases, and 2 bases lay outside the gene matches. CDR1 is SQVTM and CDR2 is ANQGSEA in the germline V gene. CDR3 region: CSVGTVYNEQFF. CDR3 coding DNA: TGCAGCGTGGGGACAGTCTACAATGAGCAGTTCTTC.

This clonotype rates as medium-sized. The chain employs TRBV6-1 and TRBJ2-1; D possibly corresponds to TRBD2 (6 bases). V lost 4 bases to trimming and J lost 8 bases, with 12 bases between them. The CDR3 covers 13 residues. CDR1 and CDR2 (germline): MNHNS, SASEGT. CDR3 loop: CASSGTGTDEQFF. CDR3 DNA: TGTGCCAGCAGTGGAACTGGGACTGATGAGCAGTTCTTC.

This chain connects TRBV6-1 to TRBJ1-2, with TRBD1 identical over 10 bases. J gave up 8 bases and V 4 bases, and 10 bases lay outside the gene matches. The CDR3 loop spans 15 amino acids. CDR1 MNHNS and CDR2 SASEGT come from the germline V gene. The CDR3 spells CASSGPGDRGRGYTF. The CDR3 DNA follows: TGTGCCAGCAGTGGCCCGGGGGACAGGGGAAGGGGCTACACCTTC.

The chain employs TRBV2 and TRBJ1-1, with D perhaps matching TRBD1 (6 bases). Germline loops: CDR1 SNHLY, CDR2 FYNNEI. V was clipped by 6 bases and J by 0 bases, with 11 bases between them. This CDR3 is 14 amino acids long. The CDR3 DNA sequence: TGTGCCAGCAGCCGGGGACATATGAACACTGAAGCTTTCTTT. It translates to CASSRGHMNTEAFF. Together with reference TRBV2 and TRBJ1-1, the CDR3 gives the full variable domain: EPEVTQTPSHQVTQMGQEVILRCVPISNHLYFYWYRQILGQKVEFLVSFYNNEISEKSEIFDDQFSVERPDGSNFTLKIRSTKLEDSAMYFCASSRGHMNTEAFFGQGTRLTVV.

This clonotype occurred a few times. The CDR3 sequence: CASSPGQGAPPTF. CDR3 in DNA: TGTGCCAGCAGCCCTGGACAGGGGGCGCCGCCGACTTTC. The rearrangement links TRBV7-9 to TRBJ2-6; TRBD1 agrees at 11 bases. Germline V gives CDR1 SEHNR, CDR2 FQNEAQ (reference sequence). The CDR3 has 13 amino acids. Trimming removed 5 bases from V and 18 bases from J; junction bases left unmatched: 9.

This clonotype was counted ten times or more. The chain combines TRBV7-2 with TRBJ2-1, with a tentative D call TRBD2 (6 bases). This CDR3 region has 13 residues. Germline V gene sequence: CDR1 SGHTA, CDR2 FQGNSA. The V gene lost 5 bases and the J gene lost 13 bases, with 18 bases spanning the gap. In nucleotides, the CDR3 is TGTGCCAGCAGCCCAGGGAGGCGCCCTCTTCAGTTCTTC. It encodes CASSPGRRPLQFF.

This clonotype was observed many times. The J gene is TRBJ1-4, the V gene TRBV27; 7 bases match TRBD1. V lost 0 bases, J lost 6 bases, and 7 bases stayed unmatched. The CDR3 contains 16 residues. CDR1 and CDR2 (germline): MNHEY, SMNVEV (reference sequence). The CDR3 nucleotides read TGTGCCAGCAGTTTATCGGGGGCAGGGGGGGATGAAAAACTGTTTTTT. It translates to CASSLSGAGGDEKLFF.

This clonotype counts as medium-sized. The CDR3, as DNA: TGTGCCAGCAGCGTAGGCGGGGGGGCAGTTGAGACCCAGTACTTC. It specifies CASSVGGGAVETQYF. The chain has TRBV9 and TRBJ2-5; 9 bases match TRBD2. From germline, CDR1 is SGDLS and CDR2 YYNGEE. With 0 bases clipped from V and 5 bases from J, the junction kept 5 bases outside the gene matches. CDR3 size: 15 residues.

This clonotype rates as medium-sized (0.01 to 0.1%). Because the CDR3's place on the DNA is in doubt, the DNA is left out and the CDR3 is given as listed by TCRdb. The V and J genes are TRBV7-5 and TRBJ2-1; no DNA check was done on the table's D call, TRBD2. TRBV7-5 is a pseudogene locus. The CDR3 is 18 residues long, ends included. The CDR3 loop reads CISVPEPRRTRMRDEQFF.

The chain employs TRBV19 and TRBJ2-7; 10 nucleotides match TRBD1. V gave up 6 bases and J gave up 0 bases; unmatched junction bases: 8. CDR3 size: 16 residues. Germline V gives CDR1 LNHDA, CDR2 SQIVND (reference sequence). The CDR3 loop is CASSPWDRGSSYEQYF. In nucleotides, the CDR3 is TGTGCCAGTAGCCCCTGGGACAGGGGCTCCTCCTACGAGCAGTACTTC.

This clonotype was picked up a small number of times. The V gene is TRBV7-2, the J gene TRBJ2-1; 9 bases are a match to TRBD1. The V segment lost 5 bases and the J segment 7 bases; nucleotides outside the gene matches: 9. The CDR3 spans 15 residues. Per the germline V gene, CDR1 is SGHTA and CDR2 is FQGNSA. The CDR3 loop is CASSQGQGKDNEQFF. In DNA form, the CDR3 reads TGTGCCAGCAGCCAAGGACAGGGGAAAGATAATGAGCAGTTCTTC.

The chain is built from TRBV7-2 and TRBJ1-1, with D tentatively TRBD1 (6 bases). The CDR3 has 16 residues. CDR1 is SGHTA, CDR2 FQGNSA, per germline. V shed 3 bases and J shed 2 bases, with 16 bases lying between them. CDR3 sequence (DNA): TGTGCCAGCAGCTTCCCCCAAGGACAGAGCAACACTGAAGCTTTCTTT. Translated: CASSFPQGQSNTEAFF.

The genes are TRBV3-1 and TRBJ1-2; D uncertain. Trimming took off 4 bases at V and 4 bases at J, with 13 bases between the two ends. This CDR3 spans 14 amino acids. Germline loops: CDR1 LGHDT, CDR2 YNNKEL (reference sequence). CDR3 nucleotides: TGTGCCAGCAGCCTCGGAGGCAGCCCCTATGGCTACACCTTC. It encodes CASSLGGSPYGYTF. The full variable domain, with the rest looked up from reference TRBV3-1 and TRBJ1-2, is DTAVSQTPKYLVTQMGNDKSIKCEQNLGHDTMYWYKQDSKKFLKIMFSYNNKELIINETVPNRFSPKSPDKAHLNLHINSLELGDSAVYFCASSLGGSPYGYTFGSGTRLTVV.

V gene TRBV12-3 or TRBV12-4 combines with J gene TRBJ1-2, with D perhaps TRBD1 (6 bases). CDR3 size: 12 residues. V was clipped by 6 bases and J by 6 bases, with 11 bases between them. CDR3 in amino acids: CASSPRGNGYTF. As DNA, the CDR3 is TGTGCCAGCAGCCCCAGGGGTAATGGCTACACCTTC.

This clonotype appeared many times. This chain links TRBV6-2 or TRBV6-3 with TRBJ1-5; D is unresolved. The CDR3 runs to 15 residues. V lost 2 bases, J lost 7 bases, and 15 bases lay in between. Germline-derived CDR1 and CDR2 are MNHEY and SVGEGT. Here the CDR3 DNA reads TGTGCCAGCAGTTACATGGGATCAGCGGGGCAGCCCCAGCATTTT. It yields the protein CASSYMGSAGQPQHF.

As to this clonotype: A much larger clone sits a single nucleotide away, making a read error possible. The V call is TRBV24-1, the J call TRBJ2-7, with D perhaps TRBD2 (8 bases). CDR1 is KGHDR, CDR2 SFDVKD, per germline. This CDR3 is built from 14 residues. This CDR3 reads CATSEGLGGNEKFF. For the CDR3, the DNA is TGTGCCACCAGTGAGGGACTAGGGGGCAATGAGAAGTTCTTC.

In this sample, this clonotype turned up a few times. The genes are TRBV27 and TRBJ2-7, with D possibly TRBD2 on 5 matching bases. This CDR3 has 15 amino acids. V was trimmed by 6 bases and J by 0 bases, leaving 15 bases between them. Germline CDR1 MNHEY, CDR2 SMNVEV (reference sequence). The chain's CDR3 is CASRTDGADSYEQYF. In DNA form, the CDR3 reads TGTGCCAGCAGGACGGACGGAGCGGACTCCTACGAGCAGTACTTC.

This sequence joins TRBV27 and TRBJ1-1; D might be TRBD1 (5 bases). Trimming pared 5 bases from V and 0 bases from J, leaving 13 bases between. Germline CDR1 MNHEY, CDR2 SMNVEV (reference sequence). This CDR3 region has 15 residues. The CDR3 nucleotides are TGTGCCAGCAGTCTCCCGGGGGGGATGAACACTGAAGCTTTCTTT. Protein sequence: CASSLPGGMNTEAFF.

This clonotype is medium-sized (0.01 to 0.1%). The chain links TRBV27 to TRBJ1-6; D not resolved. Per the germline V gene, CDR1 is MNHEY and CDR2 is SMNVEV (reference sequence). With 5 bases removed from V and 7 bases from J, the gap between germline ends came to 9 bases. The CDR3 extends over 13 amino acids. Written as DNA, the CDR3 is TGTGCCAGCAGTAGGGTGGCGAATTCACCCCTCCACTTT. It encodes CASSRVANSPLHF.

By sample share, this clonotype is medium-sized. The chain recombines TRBV15 with TRBJ1-4; maybe TRBD1 (5 bases). V lost 3 bases and J lost 7, with 18 bases in between. The CDR3 extends over 16 amino acids. The germline V gene has CDR1 LNHNV and CDR2 YYDKDF (reference sequence). The CDR3 region is CATSSGRTQGAEKLFF. CDR3 in DNA: TGTGCCACCAGCAGCGGACGGACCCAAGGGGCTGAAAAACTGTTTTTT.

This clonotype was found a few times. V and J are TRBV7-9 and TRBJ2-1, with TRBD2 matching 7 bases. V shed 1 base, J shed 0 bases, and the junction held 3 bases outside the gene matches. This CDR3 has 16 residues. Germline V gives CDR1 SEHNR, CDR2 FQNEAQ (reference sequence). The CDR3 loop reads CASSLGRGSSYNEQFF. In DNA form, the CDR3 reads TGTGCCAGCAGCTTAGGCCGCGGGAGCTCCTACAATGAGCAGTTCTTC.